The next 21 T cell receptor beta chains were all read from a single sample in a study of radiation and T cells in renal cell carcinoma. Time point defined: baseline pretreatment blood. Treatment in this sample: 15 Gy SBRT to primary tumor, nephrectomy 4 weeks later. The assay was immunoSEQ multiplex PCR, and TCRdb's table has in-frame clones only and misses some. The table has 120,000 to 150,000 clones, roughly 90% seen once. The specimen was blood, collected from a patient whose treatment included radiotherapy and nephrectomy. The origin of the receptors is an older woman with renal cell carcinoma.

The CDR3 DNA follows: TGTGCCAGCAGCGAGAAGACTAGCGGCGAAGAGACCCAGTACTTC. This codes for CASSEKTSGEETQYF. The genes are TRBV5-4 and TRBJ2-5, with 9 bases matching TRBD2. In germline, CDR1 is SGHNT, CDR2 YYREEE (reference sequence). The CDR3 spans 15 residues. Unmatched junction bases numbered 7, after V lost 4 bases and J lost 3 bases. The whole variable domain, filled in from reference TRBV5-4 and TRBJ2-5, reads ETGVTQSPTHLIKTRGQQVTLRCSSQSGHNTVSWYQQALGQGPQFIFQYYREEENGRGNFPPRFSGLQFPNYSSELNVNALELDDSALYLCASSEKTSGEETQYFGPGTRLLVL.

Written as DNA, the CDR3 is TGTGCCAGCAGCGGACTGAGGACTAGCGGGCCCGATACGCAGTATTTT. It yields the protein CASSGLRTSGPDTQYF. This chain joins TRBV9 and TRBJ2-3, with TRBD2 matching 11 bases. The length of the CDR3 is 16 residues. V trimming: 3 bases; J trimming: 6 bases; junction bases outside the gene matches: 9. Germline V gives CDR1 SGDLS, CDR2 YYNGEE.

In its sample, this clone was seen a few times. The V and J genes are TRBV20-1 and TRBJ1-1; D call uncertain. The germline gives CDR1 DFQATT, CDR2 SNEGSKA (reference sequence). The CDR3 spans 11 residues. Deletions cut 4 bases from V and 3 bases from J, with 6 bases between. The DNA of the CDR3 is TGCAGTGCTAAGGAGCACACTGAAGCTTTCTTT. Translation gives CSAKEHTEAFF.

The rearrangement links TRBV7-9 to TRBJ2-1; D is perhaps TRBD1 (5 bases). CDR1 and CDR2 from the germline V gene are SEHNR and FQNEAQ (reference sequence). The CDR3 contains 13 residues. V lost 5 bases, J lost 6 bases, and 11 bases lay in between. The CDR3 reads CASSRWGSNEQFF. Here the CDR3 DNA reads TGTGCCAGCAGCCGATGGGGCAGCAATGAGCAGTTCTTC.

This chain joins TRBV19 and TRBJ2-3; 9 positions agree with TRBD2. Germline V gives CDR1 LNHDA, CDR2 SQIVND (reference sequence). The V and J ends lost 4 bases and 3 bases, in that order; junction bases with no gene match: 5. The CDR3 runs to 15 residues. CDR3 bases: TGTGCCAGTAGTAATCAGCGGGGGGTTACAGATACGCAGTATTTT. Translating it yields CASSNQRGVTDTQYF.

This chain connects TRBV30 to TRBJ1-3; D gene uncertain. This CDR3 is 17 amino acids long. Between the trimmed V and J ends, which lost 3 bases and 0 bases, there was a span of 18 bases. Germline CDR1 and CDR2: GTSNPN and SVGIG (reference sequence). CDR3 sequence reads: CAWRARPGAYSGNTIYF. Here the CDR3 DNA reads TGTGCCTGGAGAGCAAGGCCGGGAGCCTACTCTGGAAACACCATATATTTT.

This chain links TRBV2 with TRBJ2-3, with 12 bases matching TRBD2. The junction had 2 bases not matched to a gene; V was cut back by 6 bases and J by 1 base. Germline V lookup: CDR1 SNHLY, CDR2 FYNNEI. CDR3 length equals 15 residues. The CDR3 is CASRRTSGGTDTQYF. The CDR3 nucleotides are TGTGCCAGCAGGAGGACTAGCGGGGGCACAGATACGCAGTATTTT.

V usage is TRBV5-1 and J usage is TRBJ2-5, with 8 bases aligning to TRBD2. The CDR3 spans 15 residues. Trimming at V came to 4 bases and at J to 2 bases, leaving 7 bases not matched to a gene. The germline V gene has CDR1 SGHRS and CDR2 YFSETQ. CDR3 sequence: CASSKVAGFQETQYF. DNA for the CDR3: TGCGCCAGCAGCAAGGTAGCGGGATTTCAAGAGACCCAGTACTTC.

V is TRBV5-1 and J is TRBJ2-5; tentative D call: TRBD1 (5 bases). The V gene's germline CDR1 is SGHRS and CDR2 YFSETQ. The CDR3 extends over 14 amino acids. Trimming pared 1 base from V and 5 bases from J, leaving 12 bases between. The CDR3 region is CASSLFWGGETQYF. CDR3 nucleotides: TGCGCCAGCAGCTTGTTCTGGGGCGGTGAGACCCAGTACTTC.

V usage is TRBV7-3 and J usage is TRBJ1-1; 8 positions agree with TRBD1. With 3 bases clipped from V and 3 bases from J, the junction kept 9 bases outside the gene matches. The CDR3 has 16 residues. Germline values: CDR1 SGHTA, CDR2 FQGTGA. CDR3 in amino acids: CASSLDGQGFYTEAFF. Here the CDR3 DNA reads TGTGCCAGCAGCTTGGACGGACAGGGATTCTACACTGAAGCTTTCTTT. Full variable domain (rest looked up from reference TRBV7-3 and TRBJ1-1): GAGVSQTPSNKVTEKGKYVELRCDPISGHTALYWYRQSLGQGPEFLIYFQGTGAADDSGLPNDRFFAVRPEGSVSTLKIQRTERGDSAVYLCASSLDGQGFYTEAFFGQGTRLTVV.

This chain links TRBV15 with TRBJ1-2, with a tentative D call TRBD1 (6 bases). V dropped 1 base and J dropped 3 bases, with 18 bases sitting between them. Germline-derived CDR1 and CDR2 are LNHNV and YYDKDF (reference sequence). The CDR3 sequence is 17 residues long. The CDR3 DNA reads TGTGCCACCAGCAGAGGATCGTGGGGGGCGAGGGACTATGGCTACACCTTC. It yields the protein CATSRGSWGARDYGYTF.

The rearrangement joins TRBV28 to TRBJ2-7, with 7 bases that match TRBD1. Germline loops: CDR1 MDHEN, CDR2 SYDVKM. CDR3 size: 13 residues. J lost 3 bases, V lost 5 bases, and 4 bases had no gene match. This chain's CDR3 is CASSRRQGYEQYF. As DNA, the CDR3 is TGTGCCAGCAGTCGCAGACAGGGCTACGAGCAGTACTTC.

The chain couples TRBV4-3 to TRBJ1-4; possibly TRBD1 for D (6 bases). V was shortened by 3 bases and J by 4 bases, with 15 bases between the two germline ends. This CDR3 has 16 residues. Germline-derived CDR1 and CDR2 are LGHNA and YSLEER. The DNA for the CDR3 is TGCGCCAGCAGCCAGGGTCGGACAGTTCTTAATGAAAAACTGTTTTTT. It codes for CASSQGRTVLNEKLFF.

The rearrangement uses TRBV29-1 and TRBJ2-7; 11 nucleotides agree with TRBD2. Per the germline V gene, CDR1 is SQVTM and CDR2 is ANQGSEA. The CDR3 runs to 13 residues. The J segment lost 4 bases and the V segment lost 5 bases, leaving 4 bases of the junction unmatched. DNA for the CDR3: TGCAGCGTTTTAGCGGGGGGGCCGTACGAGCAGTACTTC. Translation gives CSVLAGGPYEQYF.

The chain has TRBV5-6 and TRBJ2-7; TRBD2 is a possible D gene (6 bases). The CDR3 covers 11 residues. V was cut by 6 bases and J by 10 bases, with 14 bases left in between. Germline V gives CDR1 SGHDT, CDR2 YYEEEE. CDR3 nucleotide sequence: TGTGCCAGCACCGCGGGGCGGGAACAGTACTTC. This translates into CASTAGREQYF.

The rearrangement joins TRBV5-4 to TRBJ1-1, with 8 bases fitting TRBD1. This CDR3 contains 15 residues. Germline V lookup: CDR1 SGHNT, CDR2 YYREEE (reference sequence). V lost 4 bases and J lost 0; bases outside the gene matches: 5. The CDR3 protein is CASSKAGGMNTEAFF. The DNA for the CDR3 is TGTGCCAGCAGCAAGGCAGGGGGCATGAACACTGAAGCTTTCTTT.

CDR3 protein: CASSLIGRRGPDGKTQYF. The DNA of the CDR3 is TGTGCCAGCAGCCTAATTGGGAGGAGGGGCCCCGACGGAAAGACCCAGTACTTC. The J gene is TRBJ2-5, the V gene TRBV7-2; tentative D call: TRBD2 (6 bases). CDR3 size: 18 residues. V was pared by 5 bases and J by 6 bases, with 28 bases between. The V gene's germline CDR1 is SGHTA and CDR2 FQGNSA.

This chain links TRBV4-2 with TRBJ2-3, with TRBD2 matching 11 bases. The CDR3 loop spans 16 amino acids. Germline CDR1 reads LGHNA; CDR2 reads YNFKEQ. The V gene end was trimmed by 4 bases and the J gene end by 4 bases; junction bases not matched to a gene: 7. The CDR3, as DNA: TGTGCCAGCAGCCCCCAATTAGCGGGAGGGGCAGATACGCAGTATTTT. Amino acids: CASSPQLAGGADTQYF.

This chain links TRBV19 with TRBJ1-2, with D perhaps matching TRBD1 (5 bases). V was trimmed by 9 bases and J by 4 bases, leaving 9 bases between them. Germline loops: CDR1 LNHDA, CDR2 SQIVND (reference sequence). The CDR3 length is 11 residues. CDR3 DNA sequence: TGTGCCAGCCAGGGATCCTATGGCTACACCTTC. Residues: CASQGSYGYTF.

V and J are TRBV28 and TRBJ1-2; 7 nucleotides align to TRBD1. The germline gives CDR1 MDHEN, CDR2 SYDVKM. The CDR3 runs to 13 residues. Germline trimming cut 2 bases from V and 4 bases from J; bases unmatched to any gene: 1. CDR3 nucleotides: TGTGCCAGCAGTTTAGGGACAGTCTATGGCTACACCTTC. Encoded protein: CASSLGTVYGYTF.

This chain uses TRBV7-8 with TRBJ2-2, with a tentative D call TRBD1 (5 bases). There are 14 residues in the CDR3. Germline assignment: CDR1 SGHVS and CDR2 FQNEAQ. V was pared by 5 bases and J by 4 bases, with 11 bases between. CDR3 region: CASSQRQTTGELFF. The CDR3 bases are TGTGCCAGCAGCCAACGACAGACCACCGGGGAGCTGTTTTTT.